Listed here are 11 T cell receptor beta chains from one sample, sequenced in a study of T cells in Graves' hyperthyroidism and ophthalmopathy. The TCR beta CDR3 regions underwent amplification using RNA transcripts as the source. The HTBI set primed first-round TCR CDR3 RT-PCR. TCRdb ran MiXCR on the multiplex PCR reads and lists one entry per CDR3 protein. The data hold 460,000 or so distinct CDR3 sequences, with approximately 15% observed a single time. What was sequenced was blood. The receptors come from a woman under 30 with Graves' hyperthyroidism.

This clonotype was picked up many times. The CDR3 protein is CASSPGETQYF. DNA for the CDR3: TGTGCCAGCTCACCAGGGGAGACCCAGTACTTC. The rearrangement links TRBV18 to TRBJ2-5; D unresolved. CDR1 and CDR2 (germline): KGHSH, LQKENI. Trimming cost V 2 bases and J 5 bases, with 3 bases left between them. This CDR3 has 11 amino acids.

This clonotype was counted at least ten times. The chain carries TRBV5-1 and TRBJ2-1; 7 bases match TRBD1. V lost 1 base, J lost 4 bases, and 5 bases stayed unmatched. The germline gives CDR1 SGHRS, CDR2 YFSETQ. The CDR3 sequence is 15 residues long. The DNA for the CDR3 is TGCGCCAGCAGCTTGTCGGGACAGCAATACAATGAGCAGTTCTTC. As protein: CASSLSGQQYNEQFF. The full variable domain, rest sourced from reference TRBV5-1 and TRBJ2-1, is KAGVTQTPRYLIKTRGQQVTLSCSPISGHRSVSWYQQTPGQGLQFLFEYFSETQRNKGNFPGRFSGRQFSNSRSEMNVSTLELGDSALYLCASSLSGQQYNEQFFGPGTRLTVL.

V and J are TRBV20-1 and TRBJ1-2; D is unclear. V lost 1 base and J lost 4, with 13 bases in between. The CDR3 extends over 14 amino acids. The germline V gene has CDR1 DFQATT and CDR2 SNEGSKA (reference sequence). The DNA of the CDR3 is TGCAGTGCTAGAGCTCAGGCTGGTCGCTATGGCTACACCTTC. This sequence encodes CSARAQAGRYGYTF.

The rearrangement joins TRBV12-3 or TRBV12-4 to TRBJ2-5; a possible D gene is TRBD2 (5 bases). The CDR3 covers 12 residues. V was shortened by 7 bases and J by 9 bases, with 15 bases between the two germline ends. The chain's CDR3 is CASTRGREPQYF. DNA for the CDR3: TGTGCCAGCACACGGGGAAGGGAGCCCCAGTACTTC.

A few counts support this clonotype. The chain is built from TRBV11-2 and TRBJ1-2, with TRBD1 matching over 9 bases. Germline CDR1 is SGHAT and CDR2 is FQNNGV. J lost 3 bases, V lost 5 bases, and 7 bases had no gene match. The CDR3 consists of 15 residues. The CDR3 DNA sequence: TGTGCCAGCAGCCTAAACAGGGGGCAGCACTATGGCTACACCTTC. This encodes CASSLNRGQHYGYTF.

The chain uses TRBV3-1 and TRBJ1-2; D call uncertain. CDR3 size: 15 residues. In germline, CDR1 is LGHDT, CDR2 YNNKEL (reference sequence). Deletions cut 7 bases from V and 7 bases from J, with 22 bases between. The CDR3 protein is CASTSGERRSSGYTF. DNA for the CDR3: TGTGCCAGCACCTCCGGTGAGCGGCGGTCCTCTGGCTACACCTTC.

This clonotype was picked up many times. The rearrangement joins TRBV12-3 or TRBV12-4 to TRBJ2-3, with TRBD2 matching over 14 bases. This CDR3 comprises 16 residues. V lost 6 bases and J lost 6; bases outside the gene matches: 8. DNA for the CDR3: TGTGCCAGCAGCCCGAGGGGACTAGCGGGAGCCGATACGCAGTATTTT. Amino acid sequence: CASSPRGLAGADTQYF.

Ten or more counts support this clonotype. DNA of the CDR3: TGTGCCAGTAGTATAGTCGGGCTATGGGCTTTCTTT. It is translated as CASSIVGLWAFF. The J gene is TRBJ1-1, the V gene TRBV19; no definite D call. From germline, CDR1 is LNHDA and CDR2 SQIVND (reference sequence). The CDR3 runs 12 residues. The V and J ends lost 1 base and 11 bases respectively, with 11 bases between them.

This clonotype was found many times. The chain uses TRBV2 and TRBJ1-1, with D possibly being TRBD1 (6 bases). Germline V gives CDR1 SNHLY, CDR2 FYNNEI. V lost 6 bases and J 2 bases, leaving 10 bases between the germline ends. CDR3 size: 13 residues. CDR3: CASRRQVNTEAFF. Written as DNA, the CDR3 is TGTGCCAGCAGGAGACAGGTTAACACTGAAGCTTTCTTT. The full variable domain, completed using reference TRBV2 and TRBJ1-1, is EPEVTQTPSHQVTQMGQEVILRCVPISNHLYFYWYRQILGQKVEFLVSFYNNEISEKSEIFDDQFSVERPDGSNFTLKIRSTKLEDSAMYFCASRRQVNTEAFFGQGTRLTVV.

The V gene is TRBV2, the J gene TRBJ2-1; 7 bases are a match to TRBD2. Looked up from germline, CDR1 is SNHLY and CDR2 is FYNNEI. After removal of 7 bases from V and 10 bases from J, the junction contained 10 bases not matched to a gene. The CDR3 sequence is 13 residues long. Here the CDR3 DNA reads TGTGCCAGCAAGCAAAGCGGGGAAGTCGAGCAGTTCTTC. Protein: CASKQSGEVEQFF.

This clonotype came up many times. V usage is TRBV5-8 and J usage is TRBJ2-1; 10 bases are a match to TRBD2. V lost 0 bases to trimming and J lost 4 bases; unmatched junction nucleotides: 4. The CDR3 covers 16 residues. In germline, CDR1 is SGHTS, CDR2 YDEGEE. The CDR3 reads CASSLGVSGRYNEQFF. CDR3 bases: TGTGCCAGCAGCTTGGGGGTTAGCGGGAGGTACAATGAGCAGTTCTTC.